The 26 T cell receptor beta chains below come from one sample, sequenced in a study of shared clonotypes between healthy human individuals (dated by TCRdb to about 2020). Library method: the immunoSEQ multiplex PCR assay. TCRdb's version of the immuneACCESS table is confined to in-frame rearrangements and falls short of the full clone set. An unresolved V gene accounts for under half of the shortfall where checked; the remainder is of unknown origin. This sample has 2 million to 2.5 million clones in its table, and roughly 95% of those were observed once. Of the sample, approximately 0.13% falls within the top ten clones. The sample was naive CD4+ T cells sorted from blood. The label giving this sample's cell subset or site can be read as: CD45RA+ positively selected. The receptors here all came from a man younger than 35 in good health.

The chain combines TRBV12-2 with TRBJ1-3. TRBV12-2 is a pseudogene segment. The CDR3 loop spans 15 amino acids. As DNA, the CDR3 is TGTGCAAGTCGCTCTCTCCCTGGCTCTGGAAACACCATATATTTT. This sequence encodes CASRSLPGSGNTIYF.

J is TRBJ2-2 and V is TRBV6-1; possibly TRBD2 for D (6 bases). Germline CDR1 and CDR2: MNHNS and SASEGT. Trimming took off 6 bases at V and 8 bases at J, with 16 bases between the two ends. The CDR3 consists of 14 residues. The CDR3 protein is CASRGLPTVGELFF. DNA of the CDR3: TGTGCCAGCAGGGGACTCCCTACCGTGGGGGAGCTGTTTTTT.

The chain combines TRBV4-1 with TRBJ2-2, with D perhaps given as TRBD1 or TRBD2 (6 bases each). The CDR3 is made up of 18 amino acids. Trimming took off 2 bases at V and 5 bases at J, with 21 bases between the two ends. CDR1 and CDR2 from the germline V gene are MGHRA and YSYEKL. CDR3 DNA: TGCGCCAGCAGCCAACCCCCCGGGGGCAGGCAGCGGACCGGGGAGCTGTTTTTT. This codes for CASSQPPGGRQRTGELFF.

Of note for this clone: This sample also contains other DNA sequences that code for the same CDR3. In DNA, the CDR3 is TGTGCCAGCTCTCTCCAGGGGACTGAAGCTTTCTTT. This sequence encodes CASSLQGTEAFF. V and J are TRBV18 and TRBJ1-1; D possibly corresponds to TRBD1 (6 bases). This CDR3 comprises 12 residues. Trimming stripped 6 bases from V and 5 bases from J, with 10 bases between. Germline CDR1 and CDR2: KGHSH and LQKENI.

This chain joins TRBV5-1 and TRBJ2-2, with no clear D. Germline-derived CDR1 and CDR2 are SGHRS and YFSETQ. The V end was cut by 0 bases, the J end by 1 base, with 7 bases between. This CDR3 contains 15 residues. CDR3 loop: CASSLAMVNTGELFF. For the CDR3, the DNA is TGCGCCAGCAGCTTGGCGATGGTGAACACCGGGGAGCTGTTTTTT.

The rearrangement joins TRBV4-1 to TRBJ2-3; 7 bases agree with TRBD2. V was clipped by 3 bases and J by 3 bases; unmatched bases: 12. Germline CDR1 reads MGHRA; CDR2 reads YSYEKL. This CDR3 has 17 residues. Here the CDR3 reads CASSQGEGASGTDTQYF. The DNA for the CDR3 is TGCGCCAGCAGCCAGGGGGAAGGGGCTAGCGGAACAGATACGCAGTATTTT.

This chain links TRBV6-5 with TRBJ2-5; weak D call: TRBD2 (6 bases). This CDR3 has 15 amino acids. The ends were cut back, 2 bases at V and 4 bases at J, with 14 bases in the middle. Germline lookup yields CDR1 MNHEY and CDR2 SVGAGI. In DNA form, the CDR3 reads TGTGCCAGCAGTTACCCTAGCGAGGGTGGAGAGACCCAGTACTTC. The encoded protein is CASSYPSEGGETQYF.

CDR3: CASSPHGRAYEQYF. DNA for the CDR3: TGTGCCAGCAGCCCTCACGGGAGGGCCTACGAGCAGTACTTC. The V and J genes are TRBV6-5 and TRBJ2-7; 8 positions agree with TRBD2. Germline values: CDR1 MNHEY, CDR2 SVGAGI. Trimming at V came to 6 bases and at J to 2 bases, leaving 6 bases not matched to a gene. CDR3 length equals 14 residues.

The V gene is TRBV30, the J gene TRBJ2-5; D is undetermined. Germline values: CDR1 GTSNPN, CDR2 SVGIG (reference sequence). The V end lost 5 bases, the J end lost 4 bases, and 8 bases lay between the germline ends. The CDR3 is 11 amino acids. Here the CDR3 DNA reads TGTGCCTGGGGAAGGTTAGAGACCCAGTACTTC. Protein: CAWGRLETQYF.

This clone was seen a single time. The chain recombines TRBV18 with TRBJ2-7; TRBD2 aligns across 10 bases. This CDR3 is 15 amino acids long. After removal of 4 bases from V and 5 bases from J, the junction contained 8 bases not matched to a gene. CDR1 KGHSH and CDR2 LQKENI come from the germline V gene. The CDR3 DNA reads TGTGCCAGCTCACTCTCTAGCGGGAGTATCGACGAGCAGTACTTC. This translates into CASSLSSGSIDEQYF.

This chain links TRBV2 with TRBJ2-1; D gene ambiguous. CDR1 is SNHLY and CDR2 is FYNNEI in the germline V gene. CDR3 length: 12 amino acids. Trimming took 9 bases from V and 6 from J, leaving 12 bases between them. In DNA, the CDR3 is TGTGCCAGAGGGATAAAGCCCAATGAGCAGTTCTTC. Protein product: CARGIKPNEQFF.

The rearrangement links TRBV5-1 to TRBJ1-6, with 9 bases lining up with TRBD1. Germline V gives CDR1 SGHRS, CDR2 YFSETQ. V was clipped by 4 bases and J by 5 bases; unmatched bases: 19. The CDR3 has 20 residues. The CDR3 sequence is CASSNYKTGGPTADNSPLHF. The CDR3 nucleotides are TGCGCCAGCAGCAACTATAAGACAGGGGGACCGACCGCAGATAATTCACCCCTCCACTTT.

The rearrangement joins TRBV7-8 to TRBJ2-2; TRBD2 matches 10 bases. The trim removed 6 bases at V and 1 base at J, leaving 2 bases unmatched. The CDR3 is 15 residues long. Germline CDR1 SGHVS, CDR2 FQNEAQ. In DNA form, the CDR3 reads TGTGCCAGCAGGGGACTAGCGTTGAACACCGGGGAGCTGTTTTTT. It codes for CASRGLALNTGELFF.

V is TRBV6-1 and J is TRBJ1-2; D not resolved. V gave up 5 bases and J gave up 8 bases, with 18 bases separating them. CDR3 length equals 14 residues. CDR1 MNHNS and CDR2 SASEGT come from the germline V gene. CDR3 DNA sequence: TGTGCCAGCAGTCAGGAAGGTGTCTCTATGGGCTACACCTTC. Translated: CASSQEGVSMGYTF.

This clone was counted a few times. A much larger clone is a single base away; this may be a read error. Within the sample, other DNA sequences also encode this same CDR3. The V gene is TRBV5-8, the J gene TRBJ2-5; D is unresolved. Germline V CDR1 and CDR2: SGHTS, YDEGEE. Trimming took 0 bases from V and 5 from J, leaving 2 bases between them. The CDR3 extends over 11 amino acids. The DNA of the CDR3 is TGTGCCAGCAGCTTGGAGGAGACCCAGTACTTC. This codes for CASSLEETQYF.

The V and J genes are TRBV6-1 and TRBJ1-2, with D possibly TRBD1 on 5 matching bases. The CDR3 is 12 amino acids. Deletions cut 7 bases from V and 6 bases from J, with 12 bases between. Germline CDR1 and CDR2: MNHNS and SASEGT. In DNA form, the CDR3 reads TGTGCCAGCACCATCGGGGCTCATGGCTACACCTTC. Amino acid sequence: CASTIGAHGYTF.

This chain's CDR3 is CSVNRGPGNTIYF. The CDR3, as DNA: TGCAGCGTCAACAGGGGGCCAGGAAACACCATATATTTT. The chain carries TRBV29-1 and TRBJ1-3, with 9 bases that match TRBD1. The junction had 4 bases not matched to a gene; V was cut back by 6 bases and J by 4 bases. Germline CDR1 reads SQVTM; CDR2 reads ANQGSEA. The CDR3 extends over 13 amino acids. The whole variable domain, filled in from reference TRBV29-1 and TRBJ1-3, reads SAVISQKPSRDICQRGTSLTIQCQVDSQVTMMFWYRQQPGQSLTLIATANQGSEATYESGFVIDKFPISRPNLTFSTLTVSNMSPEDSSIYLCSVNRGPGNTIYFGEGSWLTVV.

This chain connects TRBV5-4 to TRBJ1-4; D uncertain. The CDR3 extends over 14 amino acids. Between the trimmed V and J ends, which lost 4 bases and 7 bases, there was a span of 14 bases. Germline V gene data show CDR1 as SGHNT and CDR2 as YYREEE (reference sequence). This CDR3 is CASSLGERSEKLFF. The CDR3 bases are TGTGCCAGCAGCCTCGGGGAGAGGAGTGAAAAACTGTTTTTT. Full variable domain (remainder filled in from reference TRBV5-4 and TRBJ1-4): ETGVTQSPTHLIKTRGQQVTLRCSSQSGHNTVSWYQQALGQGPQFIFQYYREEENGRGNFPPRFSGLQFPNYSSELNVNALELDDSALYLCASSLGERSEKLFFGSGTQLSVL.

This chain joins TRBV6-4 and TRBJ2-2; D is perhaps TRBD2 (5 bases). The CDR3 is 14 amino acids. Trimming stripped 3 bases from V and 6 bases from J, with 11 bases between. Germline V gene data show CDR1 as MRHNA and CDR2 as SNTAGT. The CDR3 DNA reads as TGTGCCAGCAGTGAAGGGAGTCCTCCCGGGGAGCTGTTTTTT. Translated: CASSEGSPPGELFF.

This chain joins TRBV6-4 and TRBJ1-1; D not certain. Germline values: CDR1 MRHNA, CDR2 SNTAGT. The CDR3 is 13 residues long. Trimming took off 6 bases at V and 0 bases at J, with 8 bases between the two ends. The DNA of the CDR3 is TGTGCCAGCAGAAGCGGGATGAACACTGAAGCTTTCTTT. Translation: CASRSGMNTEAFF.

The gene calls are TRBV7-3 and TRBJ1-3; D gene ambiguous. There are 15 residues in the CDR3. CDR1 SGHTA and CDR2 FQGTGA come from the germline V gene. Trimming took 0 bases from V and 2 from J, leaving 8 bases between them. CDR3 region: CASSLTPTAGNTIYF. The DNA for the CDR3 is TGTGCCAGCAGCTTAACACCGACGGCTGGAAACACCATATATTTT. Drawing the rest from reference TRBV7-3 and TRBJ1-3, the complete variable domain is GAGVSQTPSNKVTEKGKYVELRCDPISGHTALYWYRQSLGQGPEFLIYFQGTGAADDSGLPNDRFFAVRPEGSVSTLKIQRTERGDSAVYLCASSLTPTAGNTIYFGEGSWLTVV.

Concerning this clone: The sample carries other DNA sequences with the same CDR3. The chain joins TRBV7-2 to TRBJ2-5; D call uncertain. CDR1 SGHTA and CDR2 FQGNSA come from the germline V gene. CDR3 size: 13 residues. Trimming removed 1 base at V and 4 bases at J, with 7 bases between. The CDR3 region is CASSLGPGETQYF. CDR3 in DNA: TGTGCCAGCAGCTTAGGCCCGGGAGAGACCCAGTACTTC.

This chain connects TRBV2 to TRBJ2-7; D is possibly TRBD1 (6 bases). Germline V CDR1 and CDR2: SNHLY, FYNNEI. V gave up 6 bases and J gave up 6 bases, with 18 bases separating them. The CDR3 has 14 amino acids. The CDR3 DNA is TGTGCCAGCAGACGGACAGACGCGGCCGGCGAGCAGTACTTC. The encoded protein is CASRRTDAAGEQYF.

J is TRBJ2-3 and V is TRBV6-1; 10 bases line up with TRBD2. This CDR3 is 16 amino acids long. The V gene end was trimmed by 4 bases and the J gene end by 2 bases; junction bases not matched to a gene: 6. Germline-derived CDR1 and CDR2 are MNHNS and SASEGT. The CDR3 region has the DNA TGTGCCAGCAGTGGAACTCTAGCGGGAGCCACAGATACGCAGTATTTT. It codes for CASSGTLAGATDTQYF.

This clone was detected once. The sample has other DNA sequences that encode this CDR3 too. The V and J genes are TRBV30 and TRBJ1-5, with unresolved D. The length of the CDR3 is 13 residues. V lost 0 bases and J lost 5, with 8 bases in between. From germline, CDR1 is GTSNPN and CDR2 SVGIG (reference sequence). Written as DNA, the CDR3 is TGTGCCTGGAGTGTAAACCTGGATCAGCCCCAGCATTTT. Protein product: CAWSVNLDQPQHF.

In this sample, this clone turned up once. The sample contains more than one DNA sequence encoding this CDR3. This chain connects TRBV5-1 to TRBJ1-5; D is uncertain. This CDR3 comprises 14 residues. From germline, CDR1 is SGHRS and CDR2 YFSETQ. V dropped 0 bases and J dropped 4 bases, with 8 bases sitting between them. In DNA, the CDR3 is TGCGCCAGCAGCTTGGGAACGGAGAATCAGCCCCAGCATTTT. As protein: CASSLGTENQPQHF.